This T cell receptor (beta chain) was recovered during a study of shared clonotypes between healthy human individuals. Overall study findings and caveats: It was observed that around 5% of naive CD4 clonotypes were shared across several donors. Non-shared clonotypes were found to have lower generation probabilities than the clonotypes that were shared by all four of the sorted-subset donors. Represented diversity, genetic and exposure-history alike, was limited by few donors.

Authors' analysis steps: Junction-only sequences produced by ImmunoSEQ had no quality scores, so filtering differed. Only in-frame clones appear in the TCRdb table, and some are missing; sequencing was by immunoSEQ multiplex PCR. V and J calls and clone size are as listed in that table; D and trimming were resolved from the DNA. Among some 2 million clones listed, 85% to 95% were seen once. The CDR3 is 17 amino acids. CDR1 and CDR2 from the germline V gene are SNHLY and FYNNEI. With 2 bases clipped from V and 2 bases from J, the junction kept 8 bases outside the gene matches. Comments on this clone: The antigen is undetermined.

As defined, naive CD8 cells were CD45RO-negative and positively selected for CCR7, with terminally differentiated effector memory CD45RA+ cells excluded. The V call is TRBV2, the J call TRBJ2-5; 10 bases align to TRBD2. The sequencing input was naive CD8+ T cells sorted from blood. The TCR comes from a man aged 18 to 35 in good health. The CDR3 loop reads CASSESLGLALQETQYF. The CDR3 DNA reads TGTGCCAGCAGTGAATCGTTGGGACTAGCGCTACAAGAGACCCAGTACTTC.